This entry lists 4 T cell receptor beta chains sequenced from one sample in a study of CD8+ T cells in alopecia areata. RNA was isolated and reverse transcribed to cDNA, the sequencing template. Method: immunoSEQ multiplex PCR; TCRdb's copy keeps in-frame clones and lacks some. The sample includes roughly 230,000 clones, less than 45% of them seen just once. Specified treatment: oral pan-JAK inhibitor, 5-10 mg twice daily. The source material was CD4+ T cells sorted from blood, sampled between weeks 36 and 40, from a patient treated with tofacitinib. Receptors were obtained from a human donor with alopecia areata.

The sample holds a few counts of this clone. The rearrangement uses TRBV14 and TRBJ2-5; TRBD1 matches at 7 bases. CDR1 and CDR2 (germline): SGHDN, FVKESK. V trimming: 3 bases; J trimming: 1 base; junction bases outside the gene matches: 11. The CDR3 consists of 17 residues. In DNA form, the CDR3 reads TGTGCCAGCAGCCATGTTGCCGGGACAGCACTCCAAGAGACCCAGTACTTC. As protein: CASSHVAGTALQETQYF.

The V and J genes are TRBV29-1 and TRBJ1-2, with D hard to call. Germline V gene lookup returns CDR1 SQVTM and CDR2 ANQGSEA. Trimming pared 6 bases from V and 5 bases from J, leaving 16 bases between. There are 13 residues in the CDR3. For the CDR3, the DNA is TGCAGCGTCCTCTTCGGACGGTCTTATGGCTACACCTTC. Protein sequence: CSVLFGRSYGYTF. Looking up the rest from reference TRBV29-1 and TRBJ1-2 gives the full variable domain: SAVISQKPSRDICQRGTSLTIQCQVDSQVTMMFWYRQQPGQSLTLIATANQGSEATYESGFVIDKFPISRPNLTFSTLTVSNMSPEDSSIYLCSVLFGRSYGYTFGSGTRLTVV.

The chain joins TRBV9 to TRBJ1-5; tentative D call: TRBD1 (5 bases). This CDR3 spans 13 amino acids. V dropped 3 bases and J dropped 5 bases, with 9 bases sitting between them. Germline assignment: CDR1 SGDLS and CDR2 YYNGEE. The CDR3 bases are TGTGCCAGCAGCGCGACAGACTATCAGCCCCAGCATTTT. It encodes CASSATDYQPQHF.

This clone was counted between two and nine times. This chain joins TRBV5-6 and TRBJ2-1, with D hard to call. V gave up 3 bases and J gave up 0 bases, with 13 bases separating them. Germline V gene lookup returns CDR1 SGHDT and CDR2 YYEEEE. This CDR3 spans 16 amino acids. CDR3 in amino acids: CASSSVVASSYNEQFF. CDR3 nucleotide sequence: TGTGCCAGCAGCTCTGTAGTTGCCAGCTCCTACAATGAGCAGTTCTTC. Combining the CDR3 with reference TRBV5-6 and TRBJ2-1 gives the whole variable domain DAGVTQSPTHLIKTRGQQVTLRCSPKSGHDTVSWYQQALGQGPQFIFQYYEEEERQRGNFPDRFSGHQFPNYSSELNVNALLLGDSALYLCASSSVVASSYNEQFFGPGTRLTVL.